Listed below are T cell receptor beta chains from one sample, sequenced in a study of blood T cell repertoires in COVID-19. The data were produced by immunoSEQ multiplex PCR, yet TCRdb's version contains in-frame clones alone and is incomplete. The profile shows fewer than 250,000 clones, under 85% of them singletons. The sequenced sample consisted of peripheral blood. The receptor set was obtained from a human donor in a cohort sampled during active COVID-19. Both conserved end residues are part of each CDR3. Fields, in order: V gene, J gene, CDR3 length, D gene, clone size, CDR3 protein, CDR3 DNA. D genes are given only for firm matches. The size of a clone is reported for some rows only, either as once, few or many, or as a class for expanded clones.

TRBV28	TRBJ1-3	15	-	-	CASSWGGLRENTIYF	TGTGCCAGCAGTTGGGGGGGGCTAAGGGAAAACACCATATATTTT
TRBV6-2/TRBV6-3	TRBJ2-2	15	TRBD1	-	CASSPRDRPTGELFF	TGTGCCAGCAGCCCCCGGGACAGACCTACCGGGGAGCTGTTTTTT
TRBV15	TRBJ2-5	15	-	once	CATSSPRDTQETQYF	TGTGCCACCAGCAGCCCCCGGGACACACAAGAGACCCAGTACTTC
TRBV7-9	TRBJ2-7	17	TRBD1	-	CASSLAQSGTGADEQYF	TGTGCCAGCAGCTTAGCCCAAAGCGGGACAGGGGCGGACGAGCAGTACTTC
TRBV11-2	TRBJ2-3	13	-	-	CASEGENTDTQYF	TGTGCCAGCGAAGGGGAAAACACAGATACGCAGTATTTT
TRBV19	TRBJ1-1	12	-	-	CASRRPNTEAFF	TGTGCCAGTAGGCGGCCGAACACTGAAGCTTTCTTT
TRBV12-3/TRBV12-4	TRBJ2-1	13	-	-	CASSFAGSNEQFF	TGTGCCAGCAGTTTTGCGGGGAGTAATGAGCAGTTCTTC
TRBV21-1	TRBJ2-7	14	-	-	CASSGQQGVYEQYF	TGTGCCAGCAGCGGGCAACAGGGGGTCTACGAGCAGTACTTC
TRBV19	TRBJ1-5	12	-	-	CASSSRAQPQHF	TGTGCCAGTAGTAGCAGGGCTCAGCCCCAGCATTTT
TRBV11-2	TRBJ2-5	15	TRBD1	-	CASSLRQGRGETQYF	TGTGCCAGCAGCTTAAGGCAGGGCAGGGGGGAGACCCAGTACTTC
TRBV5-4	TRBJ2-7	15	-	-	CASSSPAGATYEQYF	TGTGCCAGCAGCTCCCCGGCGGGGGCAACCTACGAGCAGTACTTC
TRBV6-5	TRBJ1-2	13	-	-	CASSRTEGYGYTF	TGTGCCAGCAGTCGAACGGAGGGTTATGGCTACACCTTC
TRBV5-6	TRBJ2-5	12	-	-	CASSLSQETQYF	TGTGCCAGCAGCTTGTCGCAGGAGACCCAGTACTTC
TRBV7-2	TRBJ2-3	15	TRBD2	-	CASSFSGRDTDTQYF	TGTGCCAGCAGCTTTAGCGGGAGAGACACAGATACGCAGTATTTT
TRBV11-2	TRBJ1-2	15	TRBD1	-	CASSLHRQGRYGYTF	TGTGCCAGCAGCTTACACAGACAGGGGAGGTATGGCTACACCTTC
TRBV7-8	TRBJ2-5	14	-	once	CASSGKTRGETQYF	TGTGCCAGCAGCGGAAAGACAAGGGGGGAGACCCAGTACTTC
TRBV19	TRBJ1-5	12	-	few	CASGLGNQPQHF	TGTGCCAGTGGACTTGGAAATCAGCCCCAGCATTTT
TRBV19	TRBJ2-5	14	-	-	CASSLTKGQETQYF	TGTGCCAGTAGTCTCACGAAGGGGCAAGAGACCCAGTACTTC
TRBV5-5	TRBJ1-1	13	-	-	CASPADRGTEAFF	TGTGCCAGCCCAGCAGATCGGGGGACTGAAGCTTTCTTT
TRBV27	TRBJ2-7	15	TRBD2	-	CASSLGLAESYEQYF	TGTGCCAGCAGTTTGGGACTAGCGGAGTCCTACGAGCAGTACTTC
TRBV24-1	TRBJ2-3	15	TRBD2	-	CATRSGRESTDTQYF	TGTGCCACCAGGTCAGGGAGGGAAAGCACAGATACGCAGTATTTT
TRBV7-9	TRBJ2-1	16	-	-	CASSPPVVGTYNEQFF	TGTGCCAGCAGCCCCCCGGTAGTCGGGACCTACAATGAGCAGTTCTTC
TRBV6-4	TRBJ2-7	13	-	-	CAGPVDRFYEQYF	TGTGCCGGACCGGTAGACAGGTTCTACGAGCAGTACTTC
TRBV28	TRBJ2-7	16	-	-	CASGRVRGHFSYEQYF	TGTGCCAGCGGGAGAGTTAGGGGACACTTTTCCTACGAGCAGTACTTC
TRBV18	TRBJ1-1	13	-	-	CASSLQRNTEAFF	TGTGCCAGCTCACTCCAGCGGAACACTGAAGCTTTCTTT
TRBV28	TRBJ1-5	15	TRBD1	-	CASSKDRGRNQPQHF	TGTGCCAGCAGCAAGGACAGGGGGAGGAATCAGCCCCAGCATTTT
TRBV7-8	TRBJ1-2	16	TRBD1	-	CASSPGQGRMGYGYTF	TGTGCCAGCAGCCCCGGACAGGGGAGGATGGGCTATGGCTACACCTTC
TRBV27	TRBJ1-3	17	-	-	CASSLFAAGGSGNTIYF	TGTGCCAGCAGTTTATTCGCCGCGGGAGGCTCTGGAAACACCATATATTTT
TRBV7-9	TRBJ1-4	15	TRBD1	-	CASSSLDRAASPGSF	TGTGCCAGCAGCTCGCTGGACAGGGCCGCTTCCCCCGGGTCTTTT
TRBV18	TRBJ2-7	15	TRBD2	-	CASSPPSGVIHEQYF	TGTGCCAGCTCACCACCGAGCGGGGTAATCCACGAGCAGTACTTC
TRBV2	TRBJ2-3	15	-	-	CASRVQGILTDTQYF	TGTGCCAGCAGGGTACAGGGCATACTCACAGATACGCAGTATTTT
TRBV10-3	TRBJ2-1	13	TRBD1	-	CAISGQQGDEQFF	TGTGCCATCAGTGGGCAACAGGGGGATGAGCAGTTCTTC
TRBV27	TRBJ2-7	8	-	-	CASSSPDF	TGTGCCAGCAGTTCCCCCGACTTC
TRBV18	TRBJ2-3	12	-	-	CASSLGSDTQYF	TGTGCCAGCTCTCTTGGTAGCGATACGCAGTATTTT
TRBV29-1	TRBJ2-3	11	-	-	CSEEVGGTQYF	TGCAGCGAGGAGGTAGGGGGTACGCAGTATTTT
TRBV4-1	TRBJ1-1	16	-	-	CASSQDPGGMNTEAFF	TGCGCCAGCAGCCAAGATCCGGGGGGGATGAACACTGAAGCTTTCTTT
TRBV14	TRBJ2-1	15	-	-	CASSKTFLVHNEQFF	TGTGCCAGCAGCAAAACCTTTCTAGTACACAATGAGCAGTTCTTC
TRBV6-5	TRBJ1-1	15	-	few	CASSRGSRGGTEAFF	TGTGCCAGCTCAAGGGGGAGCCGGGGTGGCACTGAAGCTTTCTTT
TRBV7-7	TRBJ2-7	18	TRBD2	once	CASSLTSGTPYVHDEQYF	TGTGCTAGCAGCCTGACTAGCGGGACCCCCTACGTACACGACGAGCAGTACTTC
TRBV6-6	TRBJ1-2	13	-	-	CASSYEGGYGYTF	TGTGCCAGCAGTTATGAGGGCGGGTATGGCTACACCTTC
TRBV4-2	TRBJ1-6	15	TRBD1	few	CASSARTGRNSPLHF	TGTGCCAGCAGCGCTAGGACAGGTCGTAATTCACCCCTCCACTTT
TRBV7-9	TRBJ1-2	14	TRBD1	-	CASSLTGGGYGYTF	TGTGCCAGCAGCTTGACAGGGGGAGGCTATGGCTACACCTTC
TRBV3-1/TRBV3-2	TRBJ2-1	16	TRBD2	-	CASSQPGTSGRGEQFF	TGTGCCAGCAGTCAACCCGGGACTAGCGGGAGGGGTGAGCAGTTCTTC
TRBV2	TRBJ1-5	16	-	-	CASSGSGGRGNQPQHF	TGTGCCAGCAGTGGAAGCGGGGGCAGGGGCAATCAGCCCCAGCATTTT
TRBV5-8	TRBJ1-1	15	-	-	CASSLQGSLNTEAFF	TGTGCCAGCAGCTTGCAGGGCAGTTTGAACACTGAAGCTTTCTTT
TRBV7-9	TRBJ2-2	14	TRBD1	once	CASNRDRGHGELFF	TGTGCCAGCAACAGGGACAGGGGCCACGGGGAGCTGTTTTTT
TRBV28	TRBJ1-6	13	-	few	CASSGLDPSPLHF	TGTGCCAGTAGCGGGCTTGACCCTTCACCCCTCCACTTT
TRBV19	TRBJ1-2	11	TRBD1	-	CASSTGGGYTF	TGTGCCAGCTCGACAGGGGGCGGCTACACCTTC
TRBV12-3/TRBV12-4	TRBJ2-1	12	TRBD2	-	CASSSLGAGGFF	TGTGCCAGCAGTTCCCTAGGAGCGGGAGGGTTCTTC
TRBV14	TRBJ1-3	15	-	-	CASSQVRGPGDTIYF	TGTGCCAGCAGCCAAGTCAGGGGTCCGGGCGACACCATATATTTT
TRBV6-5	TRBJ1-2	14	-	-	CASSRTTGGNGYTF	TGTGCCAGCAGTAGAACGACAGGCGGAAATGGCTACACCTTC
TRBV6-4	TRBJ2-1	15	TRBD2	-	CASSDSSGVYNEQFF	TGTGCCAGCAGTGACTCTAGCGGGGTTTACAATGAGCAGTTCTTC
TRBV10-1	TRBJ2-2	16	TRBD1	-	CASSESYRGSTGELFF	TGCGCCAGCAGTGAGTCTTACAGGGGATCGACCGGGGAGCTGTTTTTT
TRBV12-5	TRBJ2-2	15	TRBD1	once	CASGFRQGAYGELFF	TGTGCTAGTGGTTTTCGACAGGGGGCCTACGGGGAGCTGTTTTTT
TRBV2	TRBJ2-5	11	-	-	CASSYQETQYF	TGTGCCAGCAGTTATCAAGAGACCCAGTACTTC